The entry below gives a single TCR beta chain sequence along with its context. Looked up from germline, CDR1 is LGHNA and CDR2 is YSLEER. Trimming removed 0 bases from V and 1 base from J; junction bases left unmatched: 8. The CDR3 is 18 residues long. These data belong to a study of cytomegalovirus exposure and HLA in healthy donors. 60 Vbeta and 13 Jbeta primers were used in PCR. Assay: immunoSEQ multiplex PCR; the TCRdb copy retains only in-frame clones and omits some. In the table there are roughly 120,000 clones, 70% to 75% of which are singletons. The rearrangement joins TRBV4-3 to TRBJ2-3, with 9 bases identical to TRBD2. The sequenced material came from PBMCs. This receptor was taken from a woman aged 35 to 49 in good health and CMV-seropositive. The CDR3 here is CASSQEKLAGFRTDTQYF. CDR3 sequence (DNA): TGCGCCAGCAGCCAAGAAAAACTAGCGGGTTTCCGCACAGATACGCAGTATTTT.